One and the same sample provided the 21 T cell receptor beta chains below, sequenced in a study of T cell changes during pregnancy in multiple sclerosis. The method was immunoSEQ multiplex PCR; TCRdb's version includes in-frame clones alone and lacks a portion of them. The sample has some 70,000 clones, 92% seen once; the top ten hold under 3.5%. Sequencing used CD8+ T cells from peripheral blood mononuclear cells, obtained in the third trimester of pregnancy. The origin of the receptors is a female donor in good health, enrolled as a control in a pregnancy study.

The rearrangement uses TRBV4-3 and TRBJ2-3; 8 nucleotides match TRBD1. Losses at the gene ends were 0 bases for V and 9 bases for J; bases not matched to a gene: 11. The CDR3 consists of 16 residues. Germline CDR1 is LGHNA and CDR2 is YSLEER. The CDR3 region has the DNA TGCGCCAGCAGCCAAGATCCGGACAGGGATCCACAAACGCAGTATTTT. It translates to CASSQDPDRDPQTQYF.

The rearrangement uses TRBV19 and TRBJ1-3; 7 bases fit TRBD1. Germline CDR1 and CDR2: LNHDA and SQIVND (reference sequence). After removal of 6 bases from V and 2 bases from J, the junction contained 7 bases not matched to a gene. The CDR3 length is 15 residues. DNA for the CDR3: TGTGCCAGTAGGCTTCCAGGGGGAACTGGAAACACCATATATTTT. As protein: CASRLPGGTGNTIYF.

Remarks on this clone: One junction end disagrees with the germline gene, perhaps due to a read error. V gene TRBV20-1 combines with J gene TRBJ1-3; D unresolved. Germline CDR1 DFQATT, CDR2 SNEGSKA (reference sequence). The CDR3 has 11 residues. CDR3 in amino acids: CSLFSGNTIYF. CDR3 bases: TGTAGCCTTTTCTCTGGAAACACCATATATTTT.

The chain uses TRBV27 and TRBJ1-1; weak D call: TRBD1 (6 bases). Germline-derived CDR1 and CDR2 are MNHEY and SMNVEV (reference sequence). V lost 5 bases to trimming and J lost 1 base, with 8 bases between them. CDR3 length: 13 amino acids. The chain's CDR3 is CASSIQGNTEAFF. The CDR3 DNA follows: TGTGCCAGCAGTATACAGGGGAACACTGAAGCTTTCTTT.

The genes are TRBV7-9 and TRBJ1-5; no reliable D call. From germline, CDR1 is SEHNR and CDR2 FQNEAQ (reference sequence). Trimming shortened V by 1 base and J by 0 bases, and 10 bases separated the two germline ends. This CDR3 region has 16 residues. CDR3: CASSLGIDNSNQPQHF. The DNA for the CDR3 is TGTGCCAGCAGCTTAGGTATAGATAATAGCAATCAGCCCCAGCATTTT.

The chain is built from TRBV5-6 and TRBJ1-2; TRBD1 is a possible D gene (5 bases). CDR1 is SGHDT, CDR2 YYEEEE, per germline. The CDR3 length is 12 residues. Trimming shortened V by 4 bases and J by 5 bases, and 9 bases separated the two germline ends. CDR3 sequence: CASSPAGYGYTF. As DNA, the CDR3 is TGTGCCAGCAGCCCGGCAGGGTATGGCTACACCTTC.

This chain connects TRBV9 to TRBJ2-7; 10 positions match TRBD1. J was trimmed by 4 bases and V by 4 bases; bases with no gene match: 8. Germline V gene data show CDR1 as SGDLS and CDR2 as YYNGEE. This CDR3 contains 15 residues. The CDR3 sequence: CASSPRTGGAYEQYF. CDR3 bases: TGTGCCAGCAGCCCCCGGACAGGGGGTGCGTACGAGCAGTACTTC.

The gene calls are TRBV6-1 and TRBJ2-1, with 8 bases matching TRBD1. The CDR3 length is 14 residues. Germline-derived CDR1 and CDR2 are MNHNS and SASEGT. Losses at the gene ends were 8 bases for V and 8 bases for J; bases not matched to a gene: 11. This CDR3 is CASRVEDRAHEQFF. As DNA, the CDR3 is TGTGCCAGCCGAGTAGAGGACAGGGCTCATGAGCAGTTCTTC.

The chain recombines TRBV19 with TRBJ2-2; 7 bases are a match to TRBD2. CDR1 and CDR2 from the germline V gene are LNHDA and SQIVND (reference sequence). The CDR3 covers 15 residues. Unmatched junction bases numbered 11, after V lost 10 bases and J lost 3 bases. Here the CDR3 reads CATREGRGYTGELFF. CDR3 bases: TGTGCCACCCGAGAGGGGCGGGGGTACACCGGGGAGCTGTTTTTT.

This clone appeared a single time. The chain is built from TRBV5-5 and TRBJ2-7, with a possible D match to TRBD2 (6 bases). Trimming removed 3 bases from V and 5 bases from J, with 18 bases in between. CDR1 is SGHKS and CDR2 is YYEKEE in the germline V gene (reference sequence). The CDR3 sequence is 15 residues long. CDR3 in amino acids: CASSSSGGFVNEQYF. In nucleotides, the CDR3 is TGTGCCAGCAGCTCCTCCGGGGGTTTTGTTAACGAGCAGTACTTC.

The V and J genes are TRBV7-9 and TRBJ2-7, with a possible D match to TRBD1 (5 bases). This CDR3 has 15 residues. Germline V gene lookup returns CDR1 SEHNR and CDR2 FQNEAQ (reference sequence). Trimming removed 4 bases at V and 4 bases at J, with 17 bases between. CDR3 residues: CASSSRYRTSYEQYF. The CDR3 DNA is TGTGCCAGCAGCTCCCGGTATCGGACAAGTTACGAGCAGTACTTC.

The rearrangement joins TRBV5-6 to TRBJ1-4; the D is unclear. This CDR3 contains 12 residues. Trimming removed 5 bases at V and 11 bases at J, with 13 bases between. The germline V gene has CDR1 SGHDT and CDR2 YYEEEE. The CDR3 is CASRGAVGKLFF. CDR3 coding DNA: TGTGCCAGCAGAGGAGCCGTCGGGAAACTGTTTTTT.

This clone came up a few times. The rearrangement links TRBV7-2 to TRBJ1-1, with D unresolved. CDR1 and CDR2 from the germline V gene are SGHTA and FQGNSA. The length of the CDR3 is 12 residues. Trimming stripped 5 bases from V and 6 bases from J, with 10 bases between. The CDR3 sequence is CASSLPPAEAFF. The CDR3 DNA reads as TGTGCCAGCAGCCTCCCCCCGGCTGAAGCTTTCTTT. The complete variable domain, with remaining parts taken from reference TRBV7-2 and TRBJ1-1, reads GAGVSQSPSNKVTEKGKDVELRCDPISGHTALYWYRQSLGQGLEFLIYFQGNSAPDKSGLPSDRFSAERTGGSVSTLTIQRTQQEDSAVYLCASSLPPAEAFFGQGTRLTVV.

The CDR3 protein is CASSPNPLAGGPLSYEQYF. Here the CDR3 DNA reads TGTGCCAGCAGTCCCAACCCCCTAGCGGGGGGCCCCCTCTCCTACGAGCAGTACTTC. The chain carries TRBV27 and TRBJ2-7; 11 bases fit TRBD2. This CDR3 is 19 amino acids long. The germline CDR1 and CDR2 sequences are MNHEY and SMNVEV (reference sequence). Germline trimming cut 5 bases from V and 0 bases from J; bases unmatched to any gene: 15.

V and J are TRBV6-4 and TRBJ2-2; maybe TRBD2 (6 bases). CDR1 is MRHNA and CDR2 is SNTAGT in the germline V gene. The CDR3 is made up of 13 amino acids. The V end lost 3 bases, the J end lost 5 bases, and 7 bases lay between the germline ends. The CDR3 here is CASSEGTTGELFF. CDR3 DNA: TGTGCCAGCAGTGAAGGGACTACCGGGGAGCTGTTTTTT.

V and J are TRBV5-8 and TRBJ1-1; D perhaps matches TRBD1 (6 bases). In germline, CDR1 is SGHTS, CDR2 YDEGEE. There are 14 residues in the CDR3. V was trimmed by 2 bases and J by 2 bases, leaving 10 bases between them. Here the CDR3 DNA reads TGTGCCAGCAGCTTAACCAGGGGAAACACTGAAGCTTTCTTT. Amino acids: CASSLTRGNTEAFF. Using reference TRBV5-8 and TRBJ1-1 for the parts outside the CDR3, the full variable domain is EAGVTQSPTHLIKTRGQQATLRCSPISGHTSVYWYQQALGLGLQFLLWYDEGEERNRGNFPPRFSGRQFPNYSSELNVNALELEDSALYLCASSLTRGNTEAFFGQGTRLTVV.

This chain connects TRBV9 to TRBJ2-1; D perhaps matches TRBD2 (6 bases). The V end lost 4 bases, the J end lost 1 base, and 12 bases lay between the germline ends. This CDR3 contains 15 residues. Germline V gene sequence: CDR1 SGDLS, CDR2 YYNGEE. DNA of the CDR3: TGTGCCAGCAGCCAGGACGGGGGATCCTACAATGAGCAGTTCTTC. It yields the protein CASSQDGGSYNEQFF.

The chain combines TRBV6-5 with TRBJ1-2; 7 positions match TRBD1. V lost 0 bases and J lost 4; bases outside the gene matches: 8. Germline CDR1 reads MNHEY; CDR2 reads SVGAGI. CDR3 length: 16 residues. The CDR3 bases are TGTGCCAGCAGTTACTCGACAGGGAAACCCCTCTATGGCTACACCTTC. Translation gives CASSYSTGKPLYGYTF.

In this sample, this clone is medium-sized. This rearrangement joins TRBV29-1 to TRBJ1-6, with TRBD1 matching over 8 bases. The V gene's germline CDR1 is SQVTM and CDR2 ANQGSEA. Trimming took 1 base from V and 0 from J; bases not matched to a gene: 2. This CDR3 contains 16 residues. The DNA of the CDR3 is TGCAGCGTTGAAGGGACAGGGAGCTCCTATAATTCACCCCTCCACTTT. Protein sequence: CSVEGTGSSYNSPLHF.

The rearrangement uses TRBV7-2 and TRBJ1-1, with TRBD1 matching over 8 bases. V lost 6 bases, J lost 3 bases, and 3 bases stayed unmatched. The CDR3 is made up of 13 amino acids. The germline V gene has CDR1 SGHTA and CDR2 FQGNSA. The CDR3 nucleotides are TGTGCCAGCAGTACACAGGGGGACACTGAAGCTTTCTTT. Amino acid sequence: CASSTQGDTEAFF. The entire variable domain, with the rest obtained from reference TRBV7-2 and TRBJ1-1, is as follows: GAGVSQSPSNKVTEKGKDVELRCDPISGHTALYWYRQSLGQGLEFLIYFQGNSAPDKSGLPSDRFSAERTGGSVSTLTIQRTQQEDSAVYLCASSTQGDTEAFFGQGTRLTVV.

The CDR3 is CASRSPGVLARSANYGYTF. CDR3 nucleotide sequence: TGTGCCAGCAGGTCCCCGGGGGTACTGGCACGGAGTGCTAACTATGGCTACACCTTC. V is TRBV27 and J is TRBJ1-2, with D maybe TRBD1 (5 bases). Germline V gives CDR1 MNHEY, CDR2 SMNVEV (reference sequence). Trimming removed 6 bases at V and 0 bases at J, with 26 bases between. The CDR3 has 19 residues.